This record covers a single TCR beta chain. A read error may explain this, as a much larger clone is one base away. Time point here: persistent/refractory GD, antithyroid drugs over 5 years with positive TRAb. Following extraction of RNA from PBMCs, that RNA was used to make the TCR library. CDR1 is MDHEN and CDR2 is SYDVKM in the germline V gene. The length of the CDR3 is 12 residues. This entry belongs to a study of regulatory T cells in long-lasting Graves disease. The authors built TCR beta libraries using iRepertoire HTBI primers and Arm-PCR of CDR3 regions. TCRdb re-analysed the multiplex PCR reads in MiXCR, keeping a single row per CDR3 protein. Here the sample spans around 400,000 distinct CDR3 sequences, roughly 24% being singletons.

The sequence was obtained from a woman in her 40s with Graves disease. Sequencing was performed on peripheral blood mononuclear cells (PBMCs), taken when the disease was refractory, from a patient treated with antithyroid drugs. This chain links TRBV28 with TRBJ2-7; D is undetermined. The CDR3 spells CASSNTAYERYF. The CDR3 coding sequence is TGTGCCAGCAGTAACACCGCCTACGAGCGGTACTTC.